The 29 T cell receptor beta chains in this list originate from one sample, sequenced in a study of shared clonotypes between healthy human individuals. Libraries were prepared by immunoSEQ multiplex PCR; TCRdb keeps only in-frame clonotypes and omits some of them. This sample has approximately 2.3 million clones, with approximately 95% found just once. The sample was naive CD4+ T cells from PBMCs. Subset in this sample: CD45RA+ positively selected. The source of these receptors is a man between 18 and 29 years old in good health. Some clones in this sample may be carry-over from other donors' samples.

CDR3 region: CATSRPGGANVLTF. CDR3 in DNA: TGTGCCACCAGCAGACCTGGCGGGGCCAACGTCCTGACTTTC. The chain uses TRBV15 and TRBJ2-6; no clear D gene. The CDR3 totals 14 residues. Trimming took 2 bases from V and 4 from J, leaving 6 bases between them. The germline V gene has CDR1 LNHNV and CDR2 YYDKDF (reference sequence).

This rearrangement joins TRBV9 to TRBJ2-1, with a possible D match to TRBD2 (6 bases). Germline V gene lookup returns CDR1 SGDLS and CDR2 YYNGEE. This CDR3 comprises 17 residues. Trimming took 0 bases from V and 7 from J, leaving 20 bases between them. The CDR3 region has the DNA TGTGCCAGCAGCGTAGGGTTGGTGGGAGGCGCTGTAAATGAGCAGTTCTTC. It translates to CASSVGLVGGAVNEQFF.

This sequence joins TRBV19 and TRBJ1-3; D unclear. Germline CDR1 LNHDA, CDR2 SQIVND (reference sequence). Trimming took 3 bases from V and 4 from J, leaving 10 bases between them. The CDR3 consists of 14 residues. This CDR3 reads CASSMAVRGNTIYF. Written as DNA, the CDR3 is TGTGCCAGTAGTATGGCAGTGAGAGGAAACACCATATATTTT.

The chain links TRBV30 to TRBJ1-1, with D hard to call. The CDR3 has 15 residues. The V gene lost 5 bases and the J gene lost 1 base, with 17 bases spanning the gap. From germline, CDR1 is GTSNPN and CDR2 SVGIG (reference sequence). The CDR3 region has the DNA TGTGCCTGGGAGAAAGGGAGGTGGGGGAACACTGAAGCTTTCTTT. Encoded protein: CAWEKGRWGNTEAFF.

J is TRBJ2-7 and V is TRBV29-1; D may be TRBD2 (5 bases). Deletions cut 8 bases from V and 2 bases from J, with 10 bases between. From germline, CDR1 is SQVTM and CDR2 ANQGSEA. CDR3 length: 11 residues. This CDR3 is CSYQEAYEQYF. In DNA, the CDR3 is TGCAGCTATCAGGAGGCCTACGAGCAGTACTTC.

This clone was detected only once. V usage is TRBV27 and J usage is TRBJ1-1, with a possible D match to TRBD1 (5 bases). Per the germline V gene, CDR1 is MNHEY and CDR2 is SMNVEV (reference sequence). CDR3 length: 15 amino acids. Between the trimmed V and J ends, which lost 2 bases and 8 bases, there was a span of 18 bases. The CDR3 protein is CASSLLGKTVLEAFF. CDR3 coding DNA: TGTGCCAGCAGTTTACTGGGTAAGACAGTCTTAGAAGCTTTCTTT.

The CDR3 bases are TGTGCCAGCAGTTTGCACAGTGATAGCAATCAGCCCCAGCATTTT. It codes for CASSLHSDSNQPQHF. J is TRBJ1-5 and V is TRBV28; unclear D gene. Trimming took off 3 bases at V and 0 bases at J, with 9 bases between the two ends. Germline V gene sequence: CDR1 MDHEN, CDR2 SYDVKM. CDR3 size: 15 residues.

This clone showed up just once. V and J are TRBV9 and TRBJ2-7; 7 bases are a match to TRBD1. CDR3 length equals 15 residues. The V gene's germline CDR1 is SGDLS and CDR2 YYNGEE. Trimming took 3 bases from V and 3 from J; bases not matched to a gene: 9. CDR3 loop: CASSGDRDSLYEQYF. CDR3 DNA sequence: TGTGCCAGCAGCGGGGACCGGGACAGCCTCTACGAGCAGTACTTC. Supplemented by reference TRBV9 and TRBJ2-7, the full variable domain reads DSGVTQTPKHLITATGQRVTLRCSPRSGDLSVYWYQQSLDQGLQFLIQYYNGEERAKGNILERFSAQQFPDLHSELNLSSLELGDSALYFCASSGDRDSLYEQYFGPGTRLTVT.

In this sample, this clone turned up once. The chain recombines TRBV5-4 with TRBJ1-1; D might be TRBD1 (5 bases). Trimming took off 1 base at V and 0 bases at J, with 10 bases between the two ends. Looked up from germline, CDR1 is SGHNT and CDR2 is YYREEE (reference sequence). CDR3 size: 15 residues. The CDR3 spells CASSLWGRMNTEAFF. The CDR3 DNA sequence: TGTGCCAGCAGCTTGTGGGGACGGATGAACACTGAAGCTTTCTTT.

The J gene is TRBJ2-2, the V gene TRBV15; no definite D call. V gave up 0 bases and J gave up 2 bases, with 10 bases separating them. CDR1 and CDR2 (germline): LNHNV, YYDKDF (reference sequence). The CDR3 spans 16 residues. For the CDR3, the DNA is TGTGCCACCAGCAGAGATTTGTGGGGAAACACCGGGGAGCTGTTTTTT. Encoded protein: CATSRDLWGNTGELFF.

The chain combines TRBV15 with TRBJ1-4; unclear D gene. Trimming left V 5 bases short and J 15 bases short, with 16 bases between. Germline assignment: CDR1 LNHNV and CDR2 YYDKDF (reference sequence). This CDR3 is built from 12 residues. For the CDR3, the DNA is TGTGCCACCAGCCCCCCCCGAGGAAGGATGTTTTTT. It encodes CATSPPRGRMFF. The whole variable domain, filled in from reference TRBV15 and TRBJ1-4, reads DAMVIQNPRYQVTQFGKPVTLSCSQTLNHNVMYWYQQKSSQAPKLLFHYYDKDFNNEADTPDNFQSRRPNTSFCFLDIRSPGLGDTAMYLCATSPPRGRMFFGSGTQLSVL.

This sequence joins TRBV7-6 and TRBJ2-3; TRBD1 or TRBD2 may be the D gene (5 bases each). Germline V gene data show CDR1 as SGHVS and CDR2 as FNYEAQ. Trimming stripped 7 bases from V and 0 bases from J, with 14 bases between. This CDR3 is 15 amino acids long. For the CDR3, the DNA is TGTGCCAGCACGACTCGGGGCTCCAGCACAGATACGCAGTATTTT. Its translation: CASTTRGSSTDTQYF.

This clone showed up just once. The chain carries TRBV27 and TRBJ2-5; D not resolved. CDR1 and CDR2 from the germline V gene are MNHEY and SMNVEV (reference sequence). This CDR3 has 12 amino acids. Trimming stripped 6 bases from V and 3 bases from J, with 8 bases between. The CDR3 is CASSPSKETQYF. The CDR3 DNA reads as TGTGCCAGCAGCCCGTCGAAAGAGACCCAGTACTTC.

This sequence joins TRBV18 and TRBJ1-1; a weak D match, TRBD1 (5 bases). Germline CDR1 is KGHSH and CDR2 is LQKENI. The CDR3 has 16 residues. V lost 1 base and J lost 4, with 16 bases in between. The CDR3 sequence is CASSPRSPRVATEAFF. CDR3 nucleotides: TGTGCCAGCTCACCACGTTCCCCCAGGGTGGCCACTGAAGCTTTCTTT.

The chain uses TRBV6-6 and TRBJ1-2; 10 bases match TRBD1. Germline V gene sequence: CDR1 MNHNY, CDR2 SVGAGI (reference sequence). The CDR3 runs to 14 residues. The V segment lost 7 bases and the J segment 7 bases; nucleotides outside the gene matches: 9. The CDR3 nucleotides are TGTGCCAGCACCCTGAGACAGGGGGCGGGTGGCTACACCTTC. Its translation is CASTLRQGAGGYTF.

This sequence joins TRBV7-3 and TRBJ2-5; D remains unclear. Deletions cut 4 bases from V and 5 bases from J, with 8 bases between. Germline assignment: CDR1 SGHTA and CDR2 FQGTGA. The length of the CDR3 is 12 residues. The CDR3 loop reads CASSYLGETQYF. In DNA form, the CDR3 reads TGTGCCAGCAGCTATCTAGGGGAGACCCAGTACTTC. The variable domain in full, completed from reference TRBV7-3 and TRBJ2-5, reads GAGVSQTPSNKVTEKGKYVELRCDPISGHTALYWYRQSLGQGPEFLIYFQGTGAADDSGLPNDRFFAVRPEGSVSTLKIQRTERGDSAVYLCASSYLGETQYFGPGTRLLVL.

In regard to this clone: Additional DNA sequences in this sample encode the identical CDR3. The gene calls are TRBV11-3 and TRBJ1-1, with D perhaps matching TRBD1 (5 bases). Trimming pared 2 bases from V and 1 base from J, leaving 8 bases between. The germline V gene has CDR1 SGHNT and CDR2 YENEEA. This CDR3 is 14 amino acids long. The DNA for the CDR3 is TGTGCCAGCAGCTTACAGGGAGGGAACACTGAAGCTTTCTTT. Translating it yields CASSLQGGNTEAFF. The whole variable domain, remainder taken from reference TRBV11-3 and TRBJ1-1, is EAGVVQSPRYKIIEKKQPVAFWCNPISGHNTLYWYLQNLGQGPELLIRYENEEAVDDSQLPKDRFSAERLKGVDSTLKIQPAELGDSAVYLCASSLQGGNTEAFFGQGTRLTVV.

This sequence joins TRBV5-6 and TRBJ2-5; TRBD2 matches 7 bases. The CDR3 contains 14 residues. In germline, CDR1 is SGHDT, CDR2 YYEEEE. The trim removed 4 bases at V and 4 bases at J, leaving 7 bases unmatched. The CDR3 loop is CASSGVAGVETQYF. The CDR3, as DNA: TGTGCCAGCAGCGGGGTGGCGGGAGTAGAGACCCAGTACTTC.

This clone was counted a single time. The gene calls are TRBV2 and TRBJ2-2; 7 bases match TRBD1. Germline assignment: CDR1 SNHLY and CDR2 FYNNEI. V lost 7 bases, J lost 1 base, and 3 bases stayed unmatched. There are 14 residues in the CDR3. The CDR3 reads CASMDRLNTGELFF. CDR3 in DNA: TGTGCCAGCATGGACAGGTTGAACACCGGGGAGCTGTTTTTT.

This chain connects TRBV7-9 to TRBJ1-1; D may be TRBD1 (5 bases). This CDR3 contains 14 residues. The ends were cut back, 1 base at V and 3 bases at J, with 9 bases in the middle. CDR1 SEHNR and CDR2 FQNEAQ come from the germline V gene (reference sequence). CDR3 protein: CASSLGTGYTEAFF. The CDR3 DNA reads TGTGCCAGCAGCTTAGGTACAGGTTACACTGAAGCTTTCTTT.

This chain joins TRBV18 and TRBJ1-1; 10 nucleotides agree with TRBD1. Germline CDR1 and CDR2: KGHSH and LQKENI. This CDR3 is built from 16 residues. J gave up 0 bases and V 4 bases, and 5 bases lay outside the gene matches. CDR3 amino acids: CASSQGTGAVNTEAFF. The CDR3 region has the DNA TGTGCCAGCTCACAGGGGACAGGGGCGGTGAACACTGAAGCTTTCTTT.

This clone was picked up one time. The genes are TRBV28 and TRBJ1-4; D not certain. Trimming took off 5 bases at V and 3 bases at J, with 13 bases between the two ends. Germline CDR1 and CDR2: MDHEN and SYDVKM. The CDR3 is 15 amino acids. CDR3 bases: TGTGCCAGCAGTGAATTCAGTAGCCCTAATGAAAAACTGTTTTTT. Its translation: CASSEFSSPNEKLFF.

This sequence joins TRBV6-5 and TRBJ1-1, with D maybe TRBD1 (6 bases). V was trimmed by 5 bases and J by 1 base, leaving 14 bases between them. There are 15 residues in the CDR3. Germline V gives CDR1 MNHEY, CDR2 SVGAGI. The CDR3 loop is CASSQTGDPNTEAFF. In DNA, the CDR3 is TGTGCCAGCAGTCAGACAGGCGACCCGAACACTGAAGCTTTCTTT.

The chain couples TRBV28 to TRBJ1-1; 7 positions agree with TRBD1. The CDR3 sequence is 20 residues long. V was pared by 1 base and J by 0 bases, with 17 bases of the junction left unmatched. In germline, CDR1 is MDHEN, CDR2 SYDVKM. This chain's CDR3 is CASSLSISWGGQPLNTEAFF. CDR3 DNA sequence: TGTGCCAGCAGTTTATCGATATCGTGGGGGGGACAGCCGTTGAACACTGAAGCTTTCTTT.

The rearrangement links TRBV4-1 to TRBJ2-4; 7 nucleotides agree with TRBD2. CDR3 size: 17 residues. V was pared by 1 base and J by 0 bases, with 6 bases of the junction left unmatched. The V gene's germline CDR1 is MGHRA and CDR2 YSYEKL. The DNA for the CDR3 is TGCGCCAGCAGCCAAGTTGGGACTAATCTAGCCAAAAACATTCAGTACTTC. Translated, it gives CASSQVGTNLAKNIQYF.

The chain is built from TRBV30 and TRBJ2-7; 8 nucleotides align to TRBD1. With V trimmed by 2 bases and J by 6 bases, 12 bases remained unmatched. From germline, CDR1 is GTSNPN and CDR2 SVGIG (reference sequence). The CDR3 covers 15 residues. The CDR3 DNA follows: TGTGCCTGGAGTTTGCTCGGGACAGGTTTATCCGAGCAGTACTTC. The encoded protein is CAWSLLGTGLSEQYF.

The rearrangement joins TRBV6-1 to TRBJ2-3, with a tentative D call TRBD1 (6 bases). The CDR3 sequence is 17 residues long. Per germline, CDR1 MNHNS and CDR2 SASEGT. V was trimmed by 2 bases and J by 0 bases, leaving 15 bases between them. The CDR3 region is CASSEIGGRQSTDTQYF. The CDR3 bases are TGTGCCAGCAGTGAAATAGGGGGACGGCAGAGCACAGATACGCAGTATTTT.

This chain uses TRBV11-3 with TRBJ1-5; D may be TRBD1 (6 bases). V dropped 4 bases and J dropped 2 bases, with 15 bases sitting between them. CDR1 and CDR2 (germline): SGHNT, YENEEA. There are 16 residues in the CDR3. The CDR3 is CASSSHLGAGNQPQHF. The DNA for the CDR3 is TGTGCCAGCAGCTCGCACTTGGGGGCTGGCAATCAGCCCCAGCATTTT.

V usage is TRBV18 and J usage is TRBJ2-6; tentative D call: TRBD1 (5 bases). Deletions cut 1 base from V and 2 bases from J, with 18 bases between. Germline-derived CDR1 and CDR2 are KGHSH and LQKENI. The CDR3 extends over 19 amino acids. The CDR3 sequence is CASSPRGAVLFPGANVLTF. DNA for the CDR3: TGTGCCAGCTCACCACGGGGCGCTGTTTTGTTTCCTGGGGCCAACGTCCTGACTTTC. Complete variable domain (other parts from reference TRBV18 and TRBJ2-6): NAGVMQNPRHLVRRRGQEARLRCSPMKGHSHVYWYRQLPEEGLKFMVYLQKENIIDESGMPKERFSAEFPKEGPSILRIQQVVRGDSAAYFCASSPRGAVLFPGANVLTFGAGSRLTVL.